This T cell receptor beta chain was sequenced in a study of T cells in Graves' hyperthyroidism and ophthalmopathy. What was amplified from RNA transcripts were TCR beta CDR3 regions. HTBI primers were employed in a first-round RT-PCR of the TCR CDR3. MiXCR, run by TCRdb on the multiplex PCR reads, gives a single entry per CDR3 protein. The repertoire holds approximately 360,000 distinct CDR3 sequences, more than 15% seen once, with 25% to 30% in the top ten. This clonotype was recorded at least ten times. Trimming cost V 6 bases and J 1 base; bases outside gene matches: 8. CDR3 length: 15 residues. Looked up from germline, CDR1 is MNHNS and CDR2 is SASEGT.

The chain uses TRBV6-1 and TRBJ1-1, with 7 bases matching TRBD1. The receptor was isolated from a young woman with Graves' hyperthyroidism that later progressed to Graves' ophthalmopathy. Sequences were obtained from blood. CDR3 in DNA: TGTGCCAGCAGACGGGAAGACAGGGAGAACACTGAAGCTTTCTTT. Protein product: CASRREDRENTEAFF.